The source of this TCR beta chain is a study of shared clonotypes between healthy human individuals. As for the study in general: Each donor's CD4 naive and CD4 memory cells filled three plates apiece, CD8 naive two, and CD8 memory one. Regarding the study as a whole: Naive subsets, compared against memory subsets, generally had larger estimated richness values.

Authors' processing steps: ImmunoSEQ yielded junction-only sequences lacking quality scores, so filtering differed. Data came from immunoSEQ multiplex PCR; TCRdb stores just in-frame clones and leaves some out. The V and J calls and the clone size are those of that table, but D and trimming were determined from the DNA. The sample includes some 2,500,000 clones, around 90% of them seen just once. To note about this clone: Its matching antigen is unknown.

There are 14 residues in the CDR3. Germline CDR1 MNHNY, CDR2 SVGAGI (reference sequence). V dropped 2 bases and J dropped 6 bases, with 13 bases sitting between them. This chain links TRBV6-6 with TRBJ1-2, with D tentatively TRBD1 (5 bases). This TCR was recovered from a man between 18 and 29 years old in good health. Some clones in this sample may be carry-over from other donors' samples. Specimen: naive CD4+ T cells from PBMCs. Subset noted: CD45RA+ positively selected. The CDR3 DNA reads TGTGCCAGCAGTTACGTCAGGGATGGGAATGGCTACACCTTC. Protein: CASSYVRDGNGYTF.